The 32 T cell receptor beta chains listed next were all sequenced from one sample in a study of blood T cell repertoires in COVID-19. Profiled with immunoSEQ multiplex PCR; TCRdb holds only in-frame clones, not every one. The sample has 60,000 to 65,000 clones; 85% to 90% are singletons. Sequencing used peripheral blood. The receptor set was obtained from a human donor with active COVID-19. The donor label of this sample is uncertain.

This clone was seen once. The chain uses TRBV30 and TRBJ2-7; the D gene is possibly TRBD2 (7 bases). V dropped 4 bases and J dropped 1 base, with 17 bases sitting between them. This CDR3 contains 15 residues. The V gene's germline CDR1 is GTSNPN and CDR2 SVGIG (reference sequence). CDR3 residues: CAWTLGGGHSYEQYF. The CDR3 nucleotides are TGTGCCTGGACACTGGGGGGGGGCCATTCCTACGAGCAGTACTTC.

The rearrangement uses TRBV5-4 and TRBJ2-5; D is uncertain. CDR1 and CDR2 (germline): SGHNT, YYREEE (reference sequence). The V end lost 5 bases, the J end lost 4 bases, and 12 bases lay between the germline ends. This CDR3 spans 13 amino acids. CDR3 sequence (DNA): TGTGCCAGCAGGGCTGGGCCCTTAGAGACCCAGTACTTC. As protein: CASRAGPLETQYF.

This chain connects TRBV18 to TRBJ2-5, with 9 bases matching TRBD1. This CDR3 spans 15 amino acids. Germline V lookup: CDR1 KGHSH, CDR2 LQKENI. Losses at the gene ends were 3 bases for V and 3 bases for J; bases not matched to a gene: 5. The CDR3 nucleotides read TGTGCCAGCTCACCCTTAAGGACAGGGGAAGAGACCCAGTACTTC. Translated, it gives CASSPLRTGEETQYF.

The V call is TRBV2, the J call TRBJ1-5; 8 nucleotides line up with TRBD1. The CDR3 contains 14 residues. From germline, CDR1 is SNHLY and CDR2 FYNNEI. Germline trimming cut 6 bases from V and 2 bases from J; bases unmatched to any gene: 3. Here the CDR3 reads CASSMTGGNQPQHF. The CDR3 nucleotides are TGTGCCAGCAGCATGACAGGGGGCAATCAGCCCCAGCATTTT.

This clone was seen a few times. The junction differs from germline at one of its ends, possibly a read error. As DNA, the CDR3 is TGTGCTAGCAGCGCCTACCTAGGGACAGGAGTGAGGCAGTACTTC. Amino acids: CASSAYLGTGVRQYF. The rearrangement links TRBV7-7 to TRBJ2-7; 8 nucleotides align to TRBD1. Looked up from germline, CDR1 is SSHAT and CDR2 is FNYEAQ (reference sequence). This CDR3 comprises 15 residues.

CDR3 nucleotide sequence: TGTGCCAGCAGCCTGGGGGGACTAGCTGGTTCAGATACGCAGTATTTT. Protein product: CASSLGGLAGSDTQYF. V usage is TRBV7-9 and J usage is TRBJ2-3; 9 positions agree with TRBD2. The V segment lost 5 bases and the J segment 4 bases; nucleotides outside the gene matches: 10. CDR1 is SEHNR and CDR2 is FQNEAQ in the germline V gene (reference sequence). The CDR3 runs to 16 residues.

The chain links TRBV27 to TRBJ1-3; TRBD1 aligns across 9 bases. This CDR3 region has 14 residues. Germline CDR1 and CDR2: MNHEY and SMNVEV (reference sequence). V lost 3 bases to trimming and J lost 8 bases; unmatched junction nucleotides: 5. CDR3 sequence reads: CASSLTGGFDTIYF. The DNA of the CDR3 is TGTGCCAGCAGTTTGACAGGGGGGTTCGACACCATATATTTT.

The chain combines TRBV18 with TRBJ2-3; possible D gene TRBD2, 5 bases. Trimming took 1 base from V and 1 from J, leaving 6 bases between them. Per the germline V gene, CDR1 is KGHSH and CDR2 is LQKENI. The CDR3 runs 14 residues. The CDR3 loop is CASSPLGGTDTQYF. The DNA of the CDR3 is TGTGCCAGCTCACCACTCGGGGGCACAGATACGCAGTATTTT.

The chain combines TRBV3-1 (or the pseudogene TRBV3-2) with TRBJ2-7; TRBD2 matches at 7 bases. Germline values: CDR1 LGHDT, CDR2 YNNKEL (reference sequence). There are 15 residues in the CDR3. The ends lost 3 bases at V and 2 bases at J; junction bases unmatched: 7. CDR3 in DNA: TGTGCCAGCAGCCAGGTACGGCGGGAGACCTACGAGCAGTACTTC. This gives the protein CASSQVRRETYEQYF.

This clone was seen a single time. V and J are TRBV5-5 and TRBJ2-3; D is undetermined. V lost 0 bases and J lost 2, with 4 bases in between. The length of the CDR3 is 13 residues. Germline CDR1 SGHKS, CDR2 YYEKEE (reference sequence). The chain's CDR3 is CASSLGLTDTQYF. The CDR3 DNA reads TGTGCCAGCAGCTTGGGACTCACAGATACGCAGTATTTT.

The V and J genes are TRBV13 and TRBJ2-5; 11 bases are a match to TRBD2. The length of the CDR3 is 14 residues. The trim removed 9 bases at V and 5 bases at J, leaving 8 bases unmatched. Germline CDR1 PRHDT, CDR2 FYEKMQ (reference sequence). The CDR3 here is CASSSGGAGETQYF. Written as DNA, the CDR3 is TGTGCCAGTAGTAGCGGGGGGGCCGGGGAGACCCAGTACTTC.

V gene TRBV5-4 combines with J gene TRBJ2-5; tentatively, D is TRBD1 (6 bases). V was pared by 0 bases and J by 4 bases, with 16 bases between. In germline, CDR1 is SGHNT, CDR2 YYREEE (reference sequence). The CDR3 covers 16 residues. The CDR3 DNA is TGTGCCAGCAGCTTGGATGACACAGGGCGAGGAGAGACCCAGTACTTC. Protein product: CASSLDDTGRGETQYF. Drawing the rest from reference TRBV5-4 and TRBJ2-5, the complete variable domain is ETGVTQSPTHLIKTRGQQVTLRCSSQSGHNTVSWYQQALGQGPQFIFQYYREEENGRGNFPPRFSGLQFPNYSSELNVNALELDDSALYLCASSLDDTGRGETQYFGPGTRLLVL.

This rearrangement joins TRBV29-1 to TRBJ2-5; 10 positions agree with TRBD1. Germline V CDR1 and CDR2: SQVTM, ANQGSEA. V lost 4 bases and J lost 5; bases outside the gene matches: 10. CDR3 length equals 15 residues. The CDR3 region has the DNA TGCAGCGTTGCGGTATTGGGACAGGGGATGGAGACCCAGTACTTC. Its protein is CSVAVLGQGMETQYF.

The chain recombines TRBV28 with TRBJ1-2; D is unclear. The CDR3 contains 14 residues. The V gene's germline CDR1 is MDHEN and CDR2 SYDVKM. Trimming removed 1 base from V and 5 bases from J, with 11 bases in between. This CDR3 reads CASSLYAGGYGYTF. In DNA, the CDR3 is TGTGCCAGCAGTTTATATGCGGGCGGGTATGGCTACACCTTC.

J is TRBJ2-7 and V is TRBV9; a possible D gene is TRBD1 (6 bases). The CDR3 runs to 15 residues. The V gene lost 3 bases and the J gene lost 0 bases, with 13 bases spanning the gap. Germline V gene sequence: CDR1 SGDLS, CDR2 YYNGEE. This CDR3 reads CASSEETGGSYEQYF. CDR3 nucleotides: TGTGCCAGCAGCGAAGAGACAGGAGGCTCCTACGAGCAGTACTTC.

This chain uses TRBV4-1 with TRBJ1-6, with 7 nucleotides matching TRBD1. V lost 4 bases, J lost 7 bases, and 4 bases stayed unmatched. Germline CDR1 is MGHRA and CDR2 is YSYEKL. The CDR3 is 14 residues long. The CDR3 here is CASSPLDRNSPLHF. Written as DNA, the CDR3 is TGCGCCAGCAGCCCGTTGGACAGGAATTCACCCCTCCACTTT.

The chain combines TRBV6-2 or TRBV6-3 with TRBJ2-2, with 7 bases aligning to TRBD2. The germline gives CDR1 MNHEY, CDR2 SVGEGT. The CDR3 extends over 14 amino acids. The ends lost 6 bases at V and 3 bases at J; junction bases unmatched: 4. The CDR3 sequence: CASSHAGDTGELFF. CDR3 sequence (DNA): TGTGCCAGCAGCCATGCGGGGGACACCGGGGAGCTGTTTTTT.

This chain connects TRBV9 to TRBJ2-1, with TRBD2 matching 9 bases. The length of the CDR3 is 15 residues. With 0 bases clipped from V and 7 bases from J, the junction kept 5 bases outside the gene matches. Germline CDR1 is SGDLS and CDR2 is YYNGEE. CDR3 in DNA: TGTGCCAGCAGCGTAGTCCCAGCGGGGGGTAATGAGCAGTTCTTC. As protein: CASSVVPAGGNEQFF.

In regard to this clone: This specimen includes other DNA sequences encoding the same CDR3. The rearrangement joins TRBV5-4 to TRBJ2-2; 7 bases map to TRBD1. CDR1 is SGHNT, CDR2 YYREEE, per germline (reference sequence). V shed 6 bases and J 1 base; nucleotides not matched to a gene: 9. CDR3 length: 16 amino acids. Here the CDR3 reads CASNAGAGGNTGELFF. Here the CDR3 DNA reads TGTGCCAGCAACGCCGGGGCAGGGGGGAACACCGGGGAGCTGTTTTTT. Full variable domain (missing parts from reference TRBV5-4 and TRBJ2-2): ETGVTQSPTHLIKTRGQQVTLRCSSQSGHNTVSWYQQALGQGPQFIFQYYREEENGRGNFPPRFSGLQFPNYSSELNVNALELDDSALYLCASNAGAGGNTGELFFGEGSRLTVL.

The genes are TRBV5-6 and TRBJ2-7, with D perhaps TRBD2 (5 bases). CDR3 length: 15 residues. Trimming removed 0 bases from V and 0 bases from J, with 10 bases in between. Germline CDR1 SGHDT, CDR2 YYEEEE. The CDR3 nucleotides are TGTGCCAGCAGCTTGGGTCGCGGGTACTCCTACGAGCAGTACTTC. Its protein product is CASSLGRGYSYEQYF.

The chain recombines TRBV19 with TRBJ1-2, with 7 bases that match TRBD1. After removal of 5 bases from V and 4 bases from J, the junction contained 4 bases not matched to a gene. Per the germline V gene, CDR1 is LNHDA and CDR2 is SQIVND (reference sequence). The CDR3 totals 13 residues. DNA for the CDR3: TGTGCCAGTAGTGGGCAGGGGGGCTATGGCTACACCTTC. Translating it yields CASSGQGGYGYTF. Supplemented by reference TRBV19 and TRBJ1-2, the full variable domain reads DGGITQSPKYLFRKEGQNVTLSCEQNLNHDAMYWYRQDPGQGLRLIYYSQIVNDFQKGDIAEGYSVSREKKESFPLTVTSAQKNPTAFYLCASSGQGGYGYTFGSGTRLTVV.

This chain uses TRBV7-2 with TRBJ1-3; D unresolved. Trimming shortened V by 2 bases and J by 4 bases, and 15 bases separated the two germline ends. Germline CDR1 is SGHTA and CDR2 is FQGNSA. The CDR3 totals 16 residues. The CDR3 DNA is TGTGCCAGCAGCTTATGGGCCCGGCGATCGGGAAACACCATATATTTT. Its protein product is CASSLWARRSGNTIYF. The entire variable domain, with the rest obtained from reference TRBV7-2 and TRBJ1-3, is as follows: GAGVSQSPSNKVTEKGKDVELRCDPISGHTALYWYRQSLGQGLEFLIYFQGNSAPDKSGLPSDRFSAERTGGSVSTLTIQRTQQEDSAVYLCASSLWARRSGNTIYFGEGSWLTVV.

This clone came up once. V and J are TRBV5-1 and TRBJ1-2, with 8 bases aligning to TRBD1. The J segment lost 6 bases and the V segment lost 4 bases, leaving 5 bases of the junction unmatched. The germline V gene encodes CDR1 SGHRS and CDR2 YFSETQ. The CDR3 sequence is 13 residues long. The CDR3 protein is CASSEPGGHGYTF. The CDR3 DNA sequence: TGCGCCAGCAGCGAACCAGGGGGCCATGGCTACACCTTC.

The chain combines TRBV7-8 with TRBJ1-1, with no clear D. Germline assignment: CDR1 SGHVS and CDR2 FQNEAQ. The CDR3 length is 12 residues. The V end was cut by 5 bases, the J end by 6 bases, with 10 bases between. CDR3 coding DNA: TGTGCCAGCAGCCAAACTCCCGCTGAAGCTTTCTTT. Encoded protein: CASSQTPAEAFF.

The gene calls are TRBV30 and TRBJ1-2, with D possibly being TRBD1 (6 bases). Trimming removed 4 bases from V and 4 bases from J, with 16 bases in between. Per germline, CDR1 GTSNPN and CDR2 SVGIG (reference sequence). The CDR3 contains 14 residues. The CDR3 spells CAWTRQDALYGYTF. CDR3 bases: TGTGCCTGGACTCGACAGGACGCGCTCTATGGCTACACCTTC.

This chain uses TRBV7-9 with TRBJ1-1, with 8 bases that match TRBD1. V was clipped by 0 bases and J by 3 bases; unmatched bases: 3. Germline V gene lookup returns CDR1 SEHNR and CDR2 FQNEAQ (reference sequence). CDR3 length equals 15 residues. In DNA, the CDR3 is TGTGCCAGCAGCTTAGCGCAGGGGGCGTACACTGAAGCTTTCTTT. Residues: CASSLAQGAYTEAFF.

This chain links TRBV20-1 with TRBJ2-7, with TRBD2 matching 11 bases. CDR3 length: 18 residues. Germline V gene data show CDR1 as DFQATT and CDR2 as SNEGSKA (reference sequence). J lost 4 bases, V lost 3 bases, and 17 bases had no gene match. The CDR3 loop reads CSASTPYSGTSGRYEQYF. CDR3 bases: TGCAGTGCTAGTACCCCATATAGCGGAACTAGCGGGAGATACGAGCAGTACTTC.

The rearrangement joins TRBV5-4 to TRBJ2-7; 8 bases are shared with TRBD2. V lost 3 bases to trimming and J lost 3 bases; unmatched junction nucleotides: 8. Germline CDR1 reads SGHNT; CDR2 reads YYREEE (reference sequence). CDR3 size: 15 residues. CDR3 amino acids: CASSSPGLVRYEQYF. The CDR3 DNA reads TGTGCCAGCAGCTCACCGGGACTAGTTCGCTACGAGCAGTACTTC.

The sample holds one count of this clone. The chain recombines TRBV6-2 or TRBV6-3 with TRBJ2-7; no reliable D call. Germline V gene sequence: CDR1 MNHEY, CDR2 SVGEGT. This CDR3 spans 14 amino acids. Trimming removed 4 bases at V and 5 bases at J, with 15 bases between. The CDR3 DNA sequence: TGTGCCAGCAGTTCAACAGTGGTCAGAAACGAGCAGTACTTC. This sequence encodes CASSSTVVRNEQYF.

V usage is TRBV5-1 and J usage is TRBJ2-5, with 12 bases fitting TRBD2. This CDR3 has 15 residues. Germline CDR1 reads SGHRS; CDR2 reads YFSETQ. V lost 7 bases to trimming and J lost 4 bases; unmatched junction nucleotides: 8. CDR3: CASFASGRAGETQYF. The CDR3 coding sequence is TGCGCCAGCTTCGCTAGCGGGAGGGCCGGAGAGACCCAGTACTTC.

The chain has TRBV9 and TRBJ2-7; 7 bases match TRBD1. The CDR3 contains 14 residues. The germline gives CDR1 SGDLS, CDR2 YYNGEE. The trim removed 0 bases at V and 4 bases at J, leaving 4 bases unmatched. CDR3 bases: TGTGCCAGCAGCGTAGGGGGACAGAGTTACGAGCAGTACTTC. Translation gives CASSVGGQSYEQYF.

This chain connects TRBV27 to TRBJ2-1, with D perhaps matching TRBD1 (6 bases). This CDR3 has 15 residues. CDR1 and CDR2 from the germline V gene are MNHEY and SMNVEV (reference sequence). Trimming pared 1 base from V and 8 bases from J, leaving 15 bases between. CDR3 bases: TGTGCCAGCAGTTTATGGGGGCCCTCCGGCGATGAGCAGTTCTTC. This sequence encodes CASSLWGPSGDEQFF.